The sequence of this T cell receptor (beta chain) was determined in a study of Graves' ophthalmopathy and Graves' hyperthyroidism. Study-level information: Untreated patients at initial diagnosis provided peripheral blood. Broader study findings: Both a roughly 70% sensitivity and an approximately 72% specificity characterized the model's predictions of ophthalmopathy progression. Blood also harbored most expanded thyroid clonotypes above 0.001 frequency.

This clonotype was seen many times. Its target is unknown. RNA transcripts were the source from which TCR beta CDR3 regions were amplified. A first-round RT-PCR used HTBI primers, followed by a second-round multiplex PCR. TCRdb reprocessed the multiplex PCR reads via MiXCR and lists one record per CDR3 protein. This table has 350,000 to 450,000 distinct CDR3 sequences, about 16% appearing once. Certain patients, namely those with other autoimmune diseases, uncontrolled infections, pregnancy or lactation, were excluded. The sequence was obtained from a woman between 18 and 30 years old with Graves' ophthalmopathy. The sequenced material came from peripheral blood.

The CDR3 is CASSSRQAVSNQPQHF. CDR3 coding DNA: TGTGCCAGCAGCTCTCGACAGGCTGTGAGCAATCAGCCCCAGCATTTT. The chain recombines TRBV7-8 with TRBJ1-5, with D possibly being TRBD1 (6 bases). The CDR3 sequence is 16 residues long. CDR1 and CDR2 (germline): SGHVS, FQNEAQ. Between the trimmed V and J ends, which lost 4 bases and 1 base, there was a span of 14 bases.